This passage covers 17 T cell receptor beta chains from one sample sequenced in a study of shared clonotypes between healthy human individuals. Here immunoSEQ multiplex PCR was the method, and the copy in TCRdb shows in-frame clones only, minus some. Altogether around 99,000 clones are present, 60% to 70% being singletons, with the ten largest covering around half. Sequenced sample: memory CD8+ T cells sorted from blood. Subset specified: CD45RO+ cells pooled with CCR7-negative TemRA cells. The receptors derive from a young man in good health.

This clone occurred a few times. The identical CDR3 is also encoded by other nucleotide sequences in the sample. This chain uses TRBV2 with TRBJ2-7; D gene ambiguous. Germline V gene sequence: CDR1 SNHLY, CDR2 FYNNEI. CDR3 size: 8 residues. The V gene lost 3 bases and the J gene lost 9 bases, with 0 bases spanning the gap. CDR3 in amino acids: CASSEQYF. As DNA, the CDR3 is TGTGCCAGCAGTGAGCAGTACTTC.

This clone was seen ten or more times. The genes are TRBV9 and TRBJ1-3; tentatively, D is TRBD1 (5 bases). CDR1 is SGDLS and CDR2 is YYNGEE in the germline V gene. The CDR3 runs to 16 residues. V lost 4 bases, J lost 0 bases, and 14 bases lay in between. CDR3 residues: CASSPGGANSGNTIYF. Here the CDR3 DNA reads TGTGCCAGCAGCCCCGGCGGGGCCAACTCTGGAAACACCATATATTTT.

The V gene is TRBV29-1, the J gene TRBJ1-2, with 7 positions matching TRBD1. Germline CDR1 SQVTM, CDR2 ANQGSEA. The CDR3 spans 11 residues. With V trimmed by 7 bases and J by 6 bases, 5 bases remained unmatched. CDR3 residues: CSALTGHGYTF. DNA for the CDR3: TGCAGCGCCCTGACAGGGCATGGCTACACCTTC.

This chain links TRBV7-8 with TRBJ2-7; 7 nucleotides line up with TRBD1. CDR1 and CDR2 from the germline V gene are SGHVS and FQNEAQ. The CDR3 covers 13 residues. The junction had 6 bases not matched to a gene; V was cut back by 9 bases and J by 1 base. CDR3 nucleotide sequence: TGTGCCAGTGGGCAGGGGGATTCCTACGAGCAGTACTTC. It yields the protein CASGQGDSYEQYF.

The chain carries TRBV18 and TRBJ1-2, with 7 bases matching TRBD1. From germline, CDR1 is KGHSH and CDR2 LQKENI. J was trimmed by 5 bases and V by 3 bases; bases with no gene match: 9. This CDR3 has 15 amino acids. CDR3 sequence reads: CASSPTGKVWYGYTF. The CDR3 region has the DNA TGTGCCAGCTCACCGACAGGGAAGGTCTGGTATGGCTACACCTTC.

CDR3 region: CASSLLGLSYEQYF. The CDR3 region has the DNA TGTGCCAGCAGTTTACTGGGACTGTCCTACGAGCAGTACTTC. The chain is built from TRBV6-6 and TRBJ2-7; D is perhaps TRBD2 (6 bases). The CDR3 consists of 14 residues. Germline V CDR1 and CDR2: MNHNY, SVGAGI (reference sequence). V lost 4 bases and J 1 base, leaving 11 bases between the germline ends.

This chain connects TRBV5-1 to TRBJ2-4, with TRBD2 matching over 10 bases. With 0 bases clipped from V and 14 bases from J, the junction kept 11 bases outside the gene matches. Germline CDR1 and CDR2: SGHRS and YFSETQ. The CDR3 has 15 residues. The CDR3 region has the DNA TGCGCCAGCAGCTTGGAAACCACCGGGACTAGCGCTAAGTACTTC. This encodes CASSLETTGTSAKYF. Combining the CDR3 with reference TRBV5-1 and TRBJ2-4 gives the whole variable domain KAGVTQTPRYLIKTRGQQVTLSCSPISGHRSVSWYQQTPGQGLQFLFEYFSETQRNKGNFPGRFSGRQFSNSRSEMNVSTLELGDSALYLCASSLETTGTSAKYFGAGTRLSVL.

This sequence joins TRBV6-1 and TRBJ2-5, with D unresolved. The germline CDR1 and CDR2 sequences are MNHNS and SASEGT. The CDR3 totals 14 residues. V was trimmed by 5 bases and J by 5 bases, leaving 15 bases between them. The CDR3 nucleotides read TGTGCCAGCAGTCCCCGGCGGTTCGGCGAGACCCAGTACTTC. Translated, it gives CASSPRRFGETQYF.

The chain combines TRBV6-6 with TRBJ1-2; TRBD1 matches 7 bases. The CDR3 is made up of 12 amino acids. Germline V gene data show CDR1 as MNHNY and CDR2 as SVGAGI (reference sequence). V shed 2 bases and J 6 bases; nucleotides not matched to a gene: 0. Here the CDR3 DNA reads TGTGCCAGCAGTTACGACAGGGATGGCTACACCTTC. Its protein product is CASSYDRDGYTF.

This clone has only one observation. This rearrangement joins TRBV10-2 to TRBJ1-5; 8 bases agree with TRBD1. This CDR3 comprises 14 residues. V lost 3 bases to trimming and J lost 7 bases; unmatched junction nucleotides: 5. Looked up from germline, CDR1 is WSHSY and CDR2 is SAAADI. The CDR3 DNA reads as TGCGCCAGCAGTGAAACAGGGGGATACCAGCCCCAGCATTTT. Residues: CASSETGGYQPQHF.

This chain connects TRBV7-7 to TRBJ2-7; weak D call: TRBD2 (6 bases). Germline CDR1 reads SSHAT; CDR2 reads FNYEAQ (reference sequence). The CDR3 totals 14 residues. Trimming took 10 bases from V and 3 from J, leaving 19 bases between them. The CDR3 sequence is CATARMEEGYEQYF. For the CDR3, the DNA is TGTGCCACAGCCCGGATGGAGGAGGGCTACGAGCAGTACTTC.

This clone was seen a few times. This chain links TRBV5-1 with TRBJ2-3; the match to TRBD2 covers 9 bases. Germline CDR1 and CDR2: SGHRS and YFSETQ. The CDR3 loop spans 17 amino acids. V shed 4 bases and J 0 bases; nucleotides not matched to a gene: 9. In nucleotides, the CDR3 is TGCGCCAGCAGCCCCATTTCAACTAGCGGGAGCACAGATACGCAGTATTTT. Translating gives CASSPISTSGSTDTQYF.

This chain uses TRBV28 with TRBJ1-5; no reliable D call. The CDR3 covers 15 residues. From germline, CDR1 is MDHEN and CDR2 SYDVKM. V shed 10 bases and J shed 7 bases, with 23 bases lying between them. CDR3 in DNA: TGTGCCACCGAACCGGCCGGAGGGCTAGGGCAGCCCCAGCATTTT. Its protein is CATEPAGGLGQPQHF.

Many counts were recorded for this clone. This rearrangement joins TRBV6-4 to TRBJ2-1; 7 bases line up with TRBD2. Germline-derived CDR1 and CDR2 are MRHNA and SNTAGT. With V trimmed by 5 bases and J by 4 bases, 11 bases remained unmatched. The CDR3 is 16 amino acids. This chain's CDR3 is CASSKAGGSGYNEQFF. CDR3 nucleotides: TGTGCCAGCAGTAAGGCGGGCGGGAGTGGGTACAATGAGCAGTTCTTC.

J is TRBJ2-7 and V is TRBV27; 7 bases fit TRBD1. Germline CDR1 MNHEY, CDR2 SMNVEV (reference sequence). The J segment lost 1 base and the V segment lost 3 bases, leaving 6 bases of the junction unmatched. The CDR3 has 15 residues. The CDR3: CASSFNGQVSYEQYF. The CDR3 DNA follows: TGTGCCAGCAGTTTCAACGGACAGGTGTCCTACGAGCAGTACTTC.

This chain joins TRBV19 and TRBJ2-7; 8 nucleotides line up with TRBD2. Germline CDR1 LNHDA, CDR2 SQIVND (reference sequence). The J segment lost 2 bases and the V segment lost 6 bases, leaving 9 bases of the junction unmatched. The CDR3 covers 15 residues. CDR3 residues: CASRGTTSETYEQYF. CDR3 sequence (DNA): TGTGCCAGTAGAGGGACGACTAGCGAGACCTACGAGCAGTACTTC.

V gene TRBV6-6 combines with J gene TRBJ2-7; TRBD1 matches 8 bases. The germline V gene has CDR1 MNHNY and CDR2 SVGAGI (reference sequence). The CDR3 has 11 residues. The CDR3 is CSSGGPYEQYF. In DNA form, the CDR3 reads TGTTCTTCAGGGGGCCCCTACGAGCAGTACTTC.